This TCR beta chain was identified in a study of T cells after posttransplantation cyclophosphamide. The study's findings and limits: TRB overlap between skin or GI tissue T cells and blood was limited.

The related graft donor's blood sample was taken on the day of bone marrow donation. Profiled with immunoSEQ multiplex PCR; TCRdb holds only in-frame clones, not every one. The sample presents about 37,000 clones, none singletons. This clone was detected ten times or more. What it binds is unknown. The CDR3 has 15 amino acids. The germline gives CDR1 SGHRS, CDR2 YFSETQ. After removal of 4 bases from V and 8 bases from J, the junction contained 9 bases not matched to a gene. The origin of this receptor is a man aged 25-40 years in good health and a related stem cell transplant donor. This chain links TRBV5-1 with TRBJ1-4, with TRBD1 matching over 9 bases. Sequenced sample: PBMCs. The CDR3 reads CASSPHGQGMEKLFF. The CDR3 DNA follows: TGCGCCAGCAGCCCTCATGGACAGGGGATGGAAAAACTGTTTTTT.